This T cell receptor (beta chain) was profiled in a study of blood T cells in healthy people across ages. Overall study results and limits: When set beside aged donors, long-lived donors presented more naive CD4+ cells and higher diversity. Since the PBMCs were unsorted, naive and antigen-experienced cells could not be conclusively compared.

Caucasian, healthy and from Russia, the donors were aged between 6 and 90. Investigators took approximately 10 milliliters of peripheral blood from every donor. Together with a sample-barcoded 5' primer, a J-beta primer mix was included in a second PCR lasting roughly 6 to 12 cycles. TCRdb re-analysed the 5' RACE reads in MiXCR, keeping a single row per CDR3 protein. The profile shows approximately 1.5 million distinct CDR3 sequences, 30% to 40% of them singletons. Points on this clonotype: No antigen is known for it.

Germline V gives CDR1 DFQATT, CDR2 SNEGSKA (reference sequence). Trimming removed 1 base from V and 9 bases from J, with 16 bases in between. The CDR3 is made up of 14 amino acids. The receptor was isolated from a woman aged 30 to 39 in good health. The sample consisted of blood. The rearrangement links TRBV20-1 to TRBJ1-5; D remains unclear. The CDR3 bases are TGCAGTGCTAGAGTTAGGGCGGGTCCCGGGCCCCAGCATTTT. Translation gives CSARVRAGPGPQHF.